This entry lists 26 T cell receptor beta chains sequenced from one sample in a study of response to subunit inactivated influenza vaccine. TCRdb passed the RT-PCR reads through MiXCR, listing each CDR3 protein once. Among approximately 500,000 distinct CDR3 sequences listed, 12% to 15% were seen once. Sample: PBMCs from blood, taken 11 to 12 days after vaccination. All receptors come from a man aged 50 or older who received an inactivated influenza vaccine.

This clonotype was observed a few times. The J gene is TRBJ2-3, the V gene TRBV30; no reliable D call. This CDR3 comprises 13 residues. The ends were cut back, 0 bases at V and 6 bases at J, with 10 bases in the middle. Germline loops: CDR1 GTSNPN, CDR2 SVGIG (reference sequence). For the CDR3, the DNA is TGTGCCTGGAGTGTACACGTAACGGATACGCAGTATTTT. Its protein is CAWSVHVTDTQYF.

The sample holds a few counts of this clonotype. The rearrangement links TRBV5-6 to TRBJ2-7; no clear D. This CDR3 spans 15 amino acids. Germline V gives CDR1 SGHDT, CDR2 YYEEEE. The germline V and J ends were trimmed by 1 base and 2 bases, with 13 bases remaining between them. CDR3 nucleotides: TGTGCCAGCAGCTTGCGTCCGCAGTCGACCTACGAGCAGTACTTC. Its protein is CASSLRPQSTYEQYF.

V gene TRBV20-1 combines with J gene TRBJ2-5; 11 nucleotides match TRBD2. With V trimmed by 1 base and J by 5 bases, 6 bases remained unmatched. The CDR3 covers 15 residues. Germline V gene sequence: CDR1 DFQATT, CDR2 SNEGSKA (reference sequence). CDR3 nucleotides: TGCAGTGCTAGAGTGATTACTAGCGGGAGTGAGACCCAGTACTTC. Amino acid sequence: CSARVITSGSETQYF.

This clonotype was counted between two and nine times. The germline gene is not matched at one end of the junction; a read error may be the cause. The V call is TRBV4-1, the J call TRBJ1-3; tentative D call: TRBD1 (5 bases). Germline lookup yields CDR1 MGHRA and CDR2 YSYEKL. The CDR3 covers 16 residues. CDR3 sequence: CASSQDGGRSGNSIYF. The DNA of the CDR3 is TGCGCCAGCAGCCAAGACGGGGGACGCTCTGGAAACTCCATATATTTT.

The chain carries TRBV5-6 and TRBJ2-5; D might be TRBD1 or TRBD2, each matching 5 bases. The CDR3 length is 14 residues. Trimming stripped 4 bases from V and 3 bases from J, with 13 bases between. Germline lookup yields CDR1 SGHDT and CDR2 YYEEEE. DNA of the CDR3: TGTGCCAGCAGCGATGGGACGGCGAAAGAGACCCAGTACTTC. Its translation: CASSDGTAKETQYF.

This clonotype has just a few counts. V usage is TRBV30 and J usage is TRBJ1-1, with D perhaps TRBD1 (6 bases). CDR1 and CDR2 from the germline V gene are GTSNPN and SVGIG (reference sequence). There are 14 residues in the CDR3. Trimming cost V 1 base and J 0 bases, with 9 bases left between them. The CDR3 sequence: CAWSGGQLNTEAFF. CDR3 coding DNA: TGTGCCTGGAGTGGGGGACAACTGAACACTGAAGCTTTCTTT. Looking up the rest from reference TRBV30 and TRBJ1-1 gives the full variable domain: SQTIHQWPATLVQPVGSPLSLECTVEGTSNPNLYWYRQAAGRGLQLLFYSVGIGQISSEVPQNLSASRPQDRQFILSSKKLLLSDSGFYLCAWSGGQLNTEAFFGQGTRLTVV.

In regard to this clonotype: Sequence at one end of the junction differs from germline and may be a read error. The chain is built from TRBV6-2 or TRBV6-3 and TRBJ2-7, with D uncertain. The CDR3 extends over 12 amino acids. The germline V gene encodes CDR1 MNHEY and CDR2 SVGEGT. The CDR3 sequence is CPSSPGLYEQYF. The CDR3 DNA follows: TGTCCCAGCAGCCCGGGCCTCTACGAGCAGTACTTC.

CDR3 nucleotide sequence: TGTGCCAGCAGCACTTACCCCACCGGGGAGCTGTTTTTT. Protein product: CASSTYPTGELFF. The rearrangement links TRBV6-1 to TRBJ2-2; the D is unclear. Trimming cost V 6 bases and J 4 bases, with 9 bases left between them. CDR3 length equals 13 residues. The germline gives CDR1 MNHNS, CDR2 SASEGT.

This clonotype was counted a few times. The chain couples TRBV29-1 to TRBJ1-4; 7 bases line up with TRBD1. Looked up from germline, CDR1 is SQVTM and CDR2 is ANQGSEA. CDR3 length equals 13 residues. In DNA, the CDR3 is TGCAACCCGGCAGGGGGTAATAATGAAAAACTGTTTTTT. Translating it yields CNPAGGNNEKLFF.

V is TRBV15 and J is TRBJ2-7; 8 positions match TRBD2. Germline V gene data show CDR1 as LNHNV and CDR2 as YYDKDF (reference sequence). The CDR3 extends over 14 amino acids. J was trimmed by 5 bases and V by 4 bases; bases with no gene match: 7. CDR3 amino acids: CATSTISGRDEQYF. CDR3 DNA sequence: TGTGCCACCAGCACAATCAGCGGGAGAGACGAGCAGTACTTC.

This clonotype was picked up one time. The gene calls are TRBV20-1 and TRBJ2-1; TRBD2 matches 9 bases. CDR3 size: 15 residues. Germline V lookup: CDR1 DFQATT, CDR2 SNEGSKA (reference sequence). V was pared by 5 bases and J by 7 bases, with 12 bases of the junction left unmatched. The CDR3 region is CSARAGTSRSNEQFF. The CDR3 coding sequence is TGCAGTGCTCGAGCCGGGACTAGCAGGTCAAATGAGCAGTTCTTC.

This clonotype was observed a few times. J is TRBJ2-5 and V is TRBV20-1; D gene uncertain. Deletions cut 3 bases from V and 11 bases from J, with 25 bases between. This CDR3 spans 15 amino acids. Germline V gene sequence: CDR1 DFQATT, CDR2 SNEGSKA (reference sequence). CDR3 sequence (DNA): TGCAGTGCTAGCCTAGGTATAAGCGTCCCCGGCCCTCAGTACTTC. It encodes CSASLGISVPGPQYF.

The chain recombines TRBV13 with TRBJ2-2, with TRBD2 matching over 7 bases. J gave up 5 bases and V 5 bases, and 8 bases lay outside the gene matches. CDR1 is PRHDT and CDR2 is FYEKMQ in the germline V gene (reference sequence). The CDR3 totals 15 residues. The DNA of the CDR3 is TGTGCCAGCAGCGAGGGACTATCGGGGACCGGGGAGCTGTTTTTT. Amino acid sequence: CASSEGLSGTGELFF.

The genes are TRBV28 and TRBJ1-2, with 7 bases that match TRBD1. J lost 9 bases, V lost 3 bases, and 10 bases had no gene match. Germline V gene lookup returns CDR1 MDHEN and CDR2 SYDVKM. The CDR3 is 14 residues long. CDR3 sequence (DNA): TGTGCCAGCAGTTTGTCGACAGGGCAGGAGAGCTACACCTTC. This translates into CASSLSTGQESYTF.

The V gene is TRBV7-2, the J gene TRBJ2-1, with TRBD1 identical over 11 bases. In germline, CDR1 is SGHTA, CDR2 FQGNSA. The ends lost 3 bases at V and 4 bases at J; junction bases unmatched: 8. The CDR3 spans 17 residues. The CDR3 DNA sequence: TGTGCCAGCAGCTTTACGCCGGGACAGGGGGTTTACAATGAGCAGTTCTTC. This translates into CASSFTPGQGVYNEQFF.

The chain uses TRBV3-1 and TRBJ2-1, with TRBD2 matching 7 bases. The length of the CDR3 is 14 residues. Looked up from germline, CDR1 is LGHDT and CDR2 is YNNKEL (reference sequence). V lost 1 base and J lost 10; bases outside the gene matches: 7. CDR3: CASSQVSSGAEQFF. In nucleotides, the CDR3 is TGTGCCAGCAGCCAAGTGTCTAGCGGAGCAGAGCAGTTCTTC.

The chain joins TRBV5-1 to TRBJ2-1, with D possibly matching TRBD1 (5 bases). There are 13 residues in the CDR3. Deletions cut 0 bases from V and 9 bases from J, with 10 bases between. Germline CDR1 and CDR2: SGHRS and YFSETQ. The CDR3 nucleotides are TGCGCCAGCAGCTTGGCCAGGGTGCGTGAGCAGTTCTTC. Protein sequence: CASSLARVREQFF. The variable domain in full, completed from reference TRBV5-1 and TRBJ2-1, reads KAGVTQTPRYLIKTRGQQVTLSCSPISGHRSVSWYQQTPGQGLQFLFEYFSETQRNKGNFPGRFSGRQFSNSRSEMNVSTLELGDSALYLCASSLARVREQFFGPGTRLTVL.

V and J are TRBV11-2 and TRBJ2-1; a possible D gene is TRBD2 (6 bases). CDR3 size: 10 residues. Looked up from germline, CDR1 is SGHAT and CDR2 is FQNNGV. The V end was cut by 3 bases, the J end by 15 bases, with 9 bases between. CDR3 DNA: TGTGCCAGCAGCTTGGGGGGTACGTTCTTC. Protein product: CASSLGGTFF.

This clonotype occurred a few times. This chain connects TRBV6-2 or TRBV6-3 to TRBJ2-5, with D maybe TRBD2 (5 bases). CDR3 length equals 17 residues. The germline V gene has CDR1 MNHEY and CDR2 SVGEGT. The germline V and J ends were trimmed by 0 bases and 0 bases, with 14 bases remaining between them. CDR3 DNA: TGTGCCAGCAGTTACTCGAAGGAGGAAGGGTACCAAGAGACCCAGTACTTC. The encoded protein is CASSYSKEEGYQETQYF.

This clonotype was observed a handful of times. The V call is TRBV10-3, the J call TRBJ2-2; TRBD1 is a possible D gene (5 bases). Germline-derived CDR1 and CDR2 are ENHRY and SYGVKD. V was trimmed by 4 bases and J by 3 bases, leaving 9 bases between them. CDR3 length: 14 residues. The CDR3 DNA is TGTGCCATCAGTGTAGGACACGACACCGGGGAGCTGTTTTTT. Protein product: CAISVGHDTGELFF.

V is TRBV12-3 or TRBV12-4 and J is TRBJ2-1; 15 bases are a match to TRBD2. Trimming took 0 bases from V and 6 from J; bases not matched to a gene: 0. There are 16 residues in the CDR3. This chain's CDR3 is CASSLAGLAGGNEQFF. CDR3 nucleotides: TGTGCCAGCAGTTTAGCGGGACTAGCGGGGGGCAATGAGCAGTTCTTC.

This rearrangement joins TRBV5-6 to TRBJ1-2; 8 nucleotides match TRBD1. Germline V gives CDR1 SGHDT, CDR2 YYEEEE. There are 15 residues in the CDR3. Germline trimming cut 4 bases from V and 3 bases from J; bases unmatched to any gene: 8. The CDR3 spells CASSPPGGSHYGYTF. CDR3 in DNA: TGTGCCAGCAGCCCACCAGGGGGCTCTCACTATGGCTACACCTTC.

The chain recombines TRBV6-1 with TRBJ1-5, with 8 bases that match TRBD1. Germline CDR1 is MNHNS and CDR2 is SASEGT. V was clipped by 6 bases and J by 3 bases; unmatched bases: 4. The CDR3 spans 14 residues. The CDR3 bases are TGTGCCAGCAGCGACAGGGGTCCCAATCAGCCCCAGCATTTT. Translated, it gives CASSDRGPNQPQHF.

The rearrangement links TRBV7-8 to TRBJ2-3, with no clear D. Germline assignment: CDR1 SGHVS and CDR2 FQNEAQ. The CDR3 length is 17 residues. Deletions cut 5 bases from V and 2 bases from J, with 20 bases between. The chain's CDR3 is CASSKRAPVDPTDTQYF. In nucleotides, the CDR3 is TGTGCCAGCAGCAAAAGGGCCCCGGTGGACCCCACAGATACGCAGTATTTT.

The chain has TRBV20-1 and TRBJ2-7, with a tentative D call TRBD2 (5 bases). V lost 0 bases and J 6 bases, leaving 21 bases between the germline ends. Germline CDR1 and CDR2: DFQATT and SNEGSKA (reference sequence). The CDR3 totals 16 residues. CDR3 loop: CSARDLTGTPLGEQYF. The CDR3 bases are TGCAGTGCTAGAGATCTAACGGGAACACCCCTCGGCGAGCAGTACTTC.

The CDR3 DNA reads TGTGCCAGCAGCTTGTGGGGAAGGGACGAAAAACTGTTTTTT. Its translation: CASSLWGRDEKLFF. J is TRBJ1-4 and V is TRBV5-6, with a possible D match to TRBD1 (5 bases). The CDR3 has 14 amino acids. CDR1 and CDR2 from the germline V gene are SGHDT and YYEEEE. V dropped 1 base and J dropped 8 bases, with 12 bases sitting between them.